This T cell receptor (beta chain) derives from a study of T cells in Graves' hyperthyroidism and ophthalmopathy. Amplified TCR beta CDR3 regions came from RNA transcripts. Initially, a first-round RT-PCR of the TCR CDR3 employed the HTBI primer set. TCRdb redid the calling of the multiplex PCR reads with MiXCR, one entry per CDR3 protein. The repertoire includes about 710,000 distinct CDR3 sequences, 16% of them detected once, and approximately 8.4% sits in the top ten. Findings and caveats of the study: Blood shared most expanded thyroid clonotypes above 0.001. The model forecast ophthalmopathy, anticipating it by a median roughly 6.3 months before onset.

V was cut by 3 bases and J by 2 bases, with 13 bases left in between. Germline values: CDR1 LNHDA, CDR2 SQIVND (reference sequence). The CDR3 sequence is 15 residues long. This clonotype was observed a few times. Its specificity is unknown. It was 8.5 to 10 ml of fresh peripheral blood that supplied the PBMCs. Input material: blood. The source of this sequence is a man aged 18-30 years with Graves' hyperthyroidism. The V gene is TRBV19, the J gene TRBJ1-1; D may be TRBD1 (6 bases). In DNA form, the CDR3 reads TGTGCCAGTAGTATCCATTCGACAGGAAACACTGAAGCTTTCTTT. Its translation: CASSIHSTGNTEAFF.